The rows below give T cell receptor beta chains drawn from one sample of a study of blood T cell repertoires in COVID-19. Sequenced by immunoSEQ multiplex PCR; TCRdb stores in-frame clones only, minus some. Here the sample spans 95,000 to 100,000 clones, 90% to 95% being singletons. Sequenced material: peripheral blood. The receptors were gathered from a man aged 50 or older with acute or convalescent COVID-19. Each CDR3 is given with its conserved first and last residue. D genes are given only for firm matches.

d_gene,v_gene,j_gene,CDR3aa
NA,TRBV5-1,TRBJ2-2,CASSLGQVSDTGELFF
TRBD2,TRBV11-2,TRBJ2-3,CASTTLAGGATQYF
NA,TRBV19,TRBJ1-2,CASSRGMAGDSYGYTF
NA,TRBV2,TRBJ1-2,CASSDQGRGYTF
TRBD1,TRBV27,TRBJ2-1,CASSQQGLPHEQFF
TRBD1,TRBV5-1,TRBJ2-3,CASSPGTGITDTQYF
NA,TRBV5-1,TRBJ2-2,CASSPTGGVGELFF
TRBD1,TRBV5-1,TRBJ2-5,CASSPQTGEQETQYF
NA,TRBV2,TRBJ1-5,CASSAVHSNQPQHF
NA,TRBV4-3,TRBJ1-4,CASSRQENEKLFF
TRBD1,TRBV11-1,TRBJ2-2,CASRHRGSGTGELFF
TRBD1,TRBV2,TRBJ1-6,CASSLDRGSWNSPLHF
NA,TRBV6-5,TRBJ2-1,CASSRGYSYNEQFF
NA,TRBV9,TRBJ2-1,CASSVDRTPSYNEQFF
NA,TRBV28,TRBJ1-2,CAILRQQGGYGYTF
NA,TRBV7-2,TRBJ1-1,CASSFQILRQSEAFF
NA,TRBV6-5,TRBJ1-1,CASSKTGNTEAFF
TRBD2,TRBV6-5,TRBJ2-1,CASSLAGSSYNEQFF